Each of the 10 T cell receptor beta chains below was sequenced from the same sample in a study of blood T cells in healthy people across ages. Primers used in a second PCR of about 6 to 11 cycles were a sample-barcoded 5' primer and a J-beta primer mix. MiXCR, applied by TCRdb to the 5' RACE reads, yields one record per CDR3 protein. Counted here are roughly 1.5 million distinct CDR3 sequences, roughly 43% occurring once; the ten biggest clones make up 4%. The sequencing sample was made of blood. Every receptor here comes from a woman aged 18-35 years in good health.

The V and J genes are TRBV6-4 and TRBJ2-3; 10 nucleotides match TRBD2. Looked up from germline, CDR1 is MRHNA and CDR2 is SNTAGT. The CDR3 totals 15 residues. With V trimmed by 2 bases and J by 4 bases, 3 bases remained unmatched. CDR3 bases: TGTGCCAGCAGTGACGAAGCGGGAGGGCCAGATACGCAGTATTTT. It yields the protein CASSDEAGGPDTQYF.

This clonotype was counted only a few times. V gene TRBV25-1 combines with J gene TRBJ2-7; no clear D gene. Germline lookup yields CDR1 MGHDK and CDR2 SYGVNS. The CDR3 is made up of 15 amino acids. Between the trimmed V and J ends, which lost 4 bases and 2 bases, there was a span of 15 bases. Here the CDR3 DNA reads TGTGCCAGCAGTGTCCCCCGGACGTCTGCCTACGAGCAGTACTTC. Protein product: CASSVPRTSAYEQYF.

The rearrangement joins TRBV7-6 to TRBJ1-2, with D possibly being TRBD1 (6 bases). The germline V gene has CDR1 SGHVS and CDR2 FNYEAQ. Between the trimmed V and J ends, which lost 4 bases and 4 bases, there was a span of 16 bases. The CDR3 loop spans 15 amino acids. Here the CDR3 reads CASSSAVRGPYGYTF. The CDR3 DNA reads TGTGCCAGCAGCTCGGCGGTCCGGGGGCCCTATGGCTACACCTTC.

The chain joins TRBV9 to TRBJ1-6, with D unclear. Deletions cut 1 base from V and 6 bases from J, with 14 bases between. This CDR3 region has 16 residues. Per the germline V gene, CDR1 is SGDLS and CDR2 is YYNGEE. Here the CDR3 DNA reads TGTGCCAGCAGCGTACCATTTTTTTATCGTAATTCACCCCTCCACTTT. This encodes CASSVPFFYRNSPLHF.

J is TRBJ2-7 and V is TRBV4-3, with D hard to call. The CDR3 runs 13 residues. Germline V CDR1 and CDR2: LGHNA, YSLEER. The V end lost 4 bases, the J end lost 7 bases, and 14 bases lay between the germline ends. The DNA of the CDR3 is TGCGCCAGCAGCCCAGGTAGGGCTGCGGAGCAGTACTTC. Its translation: CASSPGRAAEQYF.

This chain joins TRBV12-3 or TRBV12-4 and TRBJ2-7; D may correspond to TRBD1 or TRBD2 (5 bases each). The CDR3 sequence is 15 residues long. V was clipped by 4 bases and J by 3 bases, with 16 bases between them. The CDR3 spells CASSSSGTAYYEQYF. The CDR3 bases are TGTGCCAGCAGTTCTTCCGGGACCGCGTACTACGAGCAGTACTTC.

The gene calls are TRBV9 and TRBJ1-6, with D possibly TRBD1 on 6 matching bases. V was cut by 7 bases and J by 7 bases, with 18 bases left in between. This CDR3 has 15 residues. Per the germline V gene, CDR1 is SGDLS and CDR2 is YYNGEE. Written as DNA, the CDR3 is TGTGCCAGCGGCTCAGGGGAAACCGACAATTCACCCCTCCACTTT. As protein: CASGSGETDNSPLHF.

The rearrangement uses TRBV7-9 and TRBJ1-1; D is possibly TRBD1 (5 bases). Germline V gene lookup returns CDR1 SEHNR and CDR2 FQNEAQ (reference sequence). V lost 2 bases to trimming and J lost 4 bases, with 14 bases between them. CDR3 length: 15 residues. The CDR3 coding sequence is TGTGCCAGCAGCTTAACCCAGGGTTCGGGCACTGAAGCTTTCTTT. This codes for CASSLTQGSGTEAFF.

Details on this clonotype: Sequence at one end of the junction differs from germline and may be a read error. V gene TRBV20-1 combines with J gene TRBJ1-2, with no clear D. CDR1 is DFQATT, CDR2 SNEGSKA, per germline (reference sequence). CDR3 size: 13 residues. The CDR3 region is CRATPPWSYGYTF. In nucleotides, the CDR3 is TGCAGGGCTACGCCCCCCTGGAGCTATGGCTACACCTTC.

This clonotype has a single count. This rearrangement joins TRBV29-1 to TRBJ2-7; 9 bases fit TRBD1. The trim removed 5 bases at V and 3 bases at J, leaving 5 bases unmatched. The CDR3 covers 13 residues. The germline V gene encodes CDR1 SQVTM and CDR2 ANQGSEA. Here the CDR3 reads CSVWDRVNYEQYF. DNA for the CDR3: TGCAGCGTTTGGGACAGGGTCAACTACGAGCAGTACTTC.